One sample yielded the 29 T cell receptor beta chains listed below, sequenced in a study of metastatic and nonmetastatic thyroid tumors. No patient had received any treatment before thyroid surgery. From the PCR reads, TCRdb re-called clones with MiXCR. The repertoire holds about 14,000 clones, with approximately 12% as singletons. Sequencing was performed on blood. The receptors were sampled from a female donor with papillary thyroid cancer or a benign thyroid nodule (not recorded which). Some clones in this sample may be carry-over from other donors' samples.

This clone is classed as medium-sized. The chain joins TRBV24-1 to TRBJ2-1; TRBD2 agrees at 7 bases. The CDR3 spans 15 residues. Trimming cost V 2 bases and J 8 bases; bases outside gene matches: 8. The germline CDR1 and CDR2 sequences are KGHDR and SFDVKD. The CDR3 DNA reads TGTGCCACCAGTGATTGGGGGAGGGGTGGGGATGAGCAGTTCTTC. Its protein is CATSDWGRGGDEQFF.

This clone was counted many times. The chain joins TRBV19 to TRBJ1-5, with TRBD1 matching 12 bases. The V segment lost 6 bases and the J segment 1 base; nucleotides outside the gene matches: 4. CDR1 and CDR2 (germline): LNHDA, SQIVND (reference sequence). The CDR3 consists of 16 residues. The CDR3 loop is CASRGQGARSNQPQHF. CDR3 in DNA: TGTGCCAGTAGGGGACAGGGGGCTAGGAGCAATCAGCCCCAGCATTTT.

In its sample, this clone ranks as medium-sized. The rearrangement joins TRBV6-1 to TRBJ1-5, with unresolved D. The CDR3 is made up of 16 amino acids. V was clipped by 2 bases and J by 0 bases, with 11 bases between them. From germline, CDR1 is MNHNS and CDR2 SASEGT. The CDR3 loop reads CASSEPQNYSNQPQHF. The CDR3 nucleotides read TGTGCCAGCAGTGAACCTCAGAATTATAGCAATCAGCCCCAGCATTTT.

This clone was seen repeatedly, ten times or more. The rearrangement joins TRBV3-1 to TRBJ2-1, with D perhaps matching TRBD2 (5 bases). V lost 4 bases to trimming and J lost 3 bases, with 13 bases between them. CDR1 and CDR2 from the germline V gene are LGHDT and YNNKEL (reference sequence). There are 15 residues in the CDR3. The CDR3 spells CASSPARTYYNEQFF. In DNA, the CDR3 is TGTGCCAGCAGCCCCGCTCGGACTTACTACAATGAGCAGTTCTTC.

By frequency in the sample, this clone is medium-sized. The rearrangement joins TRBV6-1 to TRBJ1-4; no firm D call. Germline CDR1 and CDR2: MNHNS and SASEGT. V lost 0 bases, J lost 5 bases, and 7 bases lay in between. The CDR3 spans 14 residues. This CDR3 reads CASSEAGGNEKLFF. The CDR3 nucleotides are TGTGCCAGCAGTGAAGCAGGCGGAAATGAAAAACTGTTTTTT.

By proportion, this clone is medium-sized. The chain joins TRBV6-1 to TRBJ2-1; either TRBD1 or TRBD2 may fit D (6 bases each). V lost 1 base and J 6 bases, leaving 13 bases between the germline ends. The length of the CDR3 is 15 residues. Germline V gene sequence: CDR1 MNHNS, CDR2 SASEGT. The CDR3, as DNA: TGTGCCAGCAGTGAAGAGGACGGGGGCTCCAATGAGCAGTTCTTC. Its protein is CASSEEDGGSNEQFF.

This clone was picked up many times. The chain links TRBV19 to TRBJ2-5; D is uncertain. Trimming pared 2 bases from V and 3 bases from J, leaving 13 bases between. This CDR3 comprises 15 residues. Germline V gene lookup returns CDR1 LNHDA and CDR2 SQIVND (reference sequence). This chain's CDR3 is CASSIIIGVEETQYF. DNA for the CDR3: TGTGCCAGTAGTATAATTATTGGGGTGGAAGAGACCCAGTACTTC.

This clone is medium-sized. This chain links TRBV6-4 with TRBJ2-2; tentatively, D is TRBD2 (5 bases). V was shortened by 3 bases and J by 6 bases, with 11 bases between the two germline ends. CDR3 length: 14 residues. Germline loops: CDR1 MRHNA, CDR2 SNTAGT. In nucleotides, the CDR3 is TGTGCCAGCAGTGAAGATCTAGCCTCCGGGGAGCTGTTTTTT. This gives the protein CASSEDLASGELFF.

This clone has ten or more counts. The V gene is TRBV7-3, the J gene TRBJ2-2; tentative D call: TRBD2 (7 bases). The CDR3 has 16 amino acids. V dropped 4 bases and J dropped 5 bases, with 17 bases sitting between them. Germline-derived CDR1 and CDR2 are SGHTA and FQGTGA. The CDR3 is CASSSILGGRTGELFF. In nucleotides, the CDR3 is TGTGCCAGCAGCTCAATCTTGGGGGGGCGTACCGGGGAGCTGTTTTTT.

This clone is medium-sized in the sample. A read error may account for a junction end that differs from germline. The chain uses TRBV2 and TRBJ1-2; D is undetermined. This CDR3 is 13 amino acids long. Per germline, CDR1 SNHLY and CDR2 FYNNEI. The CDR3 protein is CASSESDKGTIVF. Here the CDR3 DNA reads TGTGCCAGCAGTGAAAGCGACAAGGGTACTATAGTCTTC. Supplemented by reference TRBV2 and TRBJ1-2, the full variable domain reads EPEVTQTPSHQVTQMGQEVILRCVPISNHLYFYWYRQILGQKVEFLVSFYNNEISEKSEIFDDQFSVERPDGSNFTLKIRSTKLEDSAMYFCASSESDKGTIVFGSGTRLTVV.

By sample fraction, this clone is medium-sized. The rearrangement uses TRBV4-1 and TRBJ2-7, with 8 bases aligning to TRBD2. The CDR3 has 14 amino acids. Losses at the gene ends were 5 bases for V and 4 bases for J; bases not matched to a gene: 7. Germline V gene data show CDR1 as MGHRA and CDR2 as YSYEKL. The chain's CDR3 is CASSKGLGAYEQYF. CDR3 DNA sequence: TGCGCCAGCAGCAAGGGACTAGGTGCGTACGAGCAGTACTTC.

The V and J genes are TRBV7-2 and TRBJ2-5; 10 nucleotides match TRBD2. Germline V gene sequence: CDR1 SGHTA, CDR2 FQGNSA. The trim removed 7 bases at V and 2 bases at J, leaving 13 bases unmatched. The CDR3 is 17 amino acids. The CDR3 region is CASNFGLAGVIQETQYF. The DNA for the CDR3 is TGTGCCAGCAACTTCGGGCTAGCGGGAGTAATTCAAGAGACCCAGTACTTC.

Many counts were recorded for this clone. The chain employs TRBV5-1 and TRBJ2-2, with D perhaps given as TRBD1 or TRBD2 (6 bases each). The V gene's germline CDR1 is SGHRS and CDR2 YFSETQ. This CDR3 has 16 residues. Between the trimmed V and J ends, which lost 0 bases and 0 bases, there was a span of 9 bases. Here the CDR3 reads CASSLDGGPNTGELFF. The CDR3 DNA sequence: TGCGCCAGCAGCTTGGACGGGGGCCCGAACACCGGGGAGCTGTTTTTT. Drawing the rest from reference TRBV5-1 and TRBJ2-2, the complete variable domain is KAGVTQTPRYLIKTRGQQVTLSCSPISGHRSVSWYQQTPGQGLQFLFEYFSETQRNKGNFPGRFSGRQFSNSRSEMNVSTLELGDSALYLCASSLDGGPNTGELFFGEGSRLTVL.

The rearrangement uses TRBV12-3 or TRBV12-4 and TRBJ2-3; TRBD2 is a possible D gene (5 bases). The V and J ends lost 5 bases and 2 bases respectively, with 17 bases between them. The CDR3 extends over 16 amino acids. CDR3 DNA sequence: TGTGCCAGCAGTCGCCCCCGAGGGTACAACACAGATACGCAGTATTTT. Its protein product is CASSRPRGYNTDTQYF.

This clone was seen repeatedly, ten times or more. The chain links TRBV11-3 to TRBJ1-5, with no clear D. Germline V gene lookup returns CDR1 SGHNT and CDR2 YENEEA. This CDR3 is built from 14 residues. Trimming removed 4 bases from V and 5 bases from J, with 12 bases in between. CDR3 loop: CASSSRAGHQPQHF. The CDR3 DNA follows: TGTGCCAGCAGCTCTCGGGCAGGACATCAGCCCCAGCATTTT.

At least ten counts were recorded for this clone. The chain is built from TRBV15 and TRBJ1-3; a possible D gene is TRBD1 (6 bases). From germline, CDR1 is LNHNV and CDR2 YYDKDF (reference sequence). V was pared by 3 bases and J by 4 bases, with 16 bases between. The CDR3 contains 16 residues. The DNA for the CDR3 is TGTGCCACCAGCAGTTCCCTGGACAGTGAAGGAAACACCATATATTTT. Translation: CATSSSLDSEGNTIYF.

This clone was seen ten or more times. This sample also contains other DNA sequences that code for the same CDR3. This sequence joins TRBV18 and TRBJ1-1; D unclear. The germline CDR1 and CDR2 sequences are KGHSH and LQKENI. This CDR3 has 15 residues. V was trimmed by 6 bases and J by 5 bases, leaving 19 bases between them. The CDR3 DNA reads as TGTGCCAGCTCTACAAGACGGGTCGGAGAGACTGAAGCTTTCTTT. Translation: CASSTRRVGETEAFF.

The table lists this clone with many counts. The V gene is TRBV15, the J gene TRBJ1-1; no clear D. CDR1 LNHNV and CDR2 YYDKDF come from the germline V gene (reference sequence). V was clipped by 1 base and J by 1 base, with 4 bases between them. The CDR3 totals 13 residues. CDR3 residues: CATSRAQNTEAFF. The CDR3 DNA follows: TGTGCCACCAGCAGAGCTCAGAACACTGAAGCTTTCTTT.

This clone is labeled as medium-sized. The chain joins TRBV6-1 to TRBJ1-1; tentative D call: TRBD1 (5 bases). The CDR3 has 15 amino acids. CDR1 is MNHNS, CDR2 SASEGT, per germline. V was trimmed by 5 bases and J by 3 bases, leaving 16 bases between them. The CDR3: CASSPTGAVYTEAFF. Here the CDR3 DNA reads TGTGCCAGCAGTCCAACCGGGGCAGTATACACTGAAGCTTTCTTT.

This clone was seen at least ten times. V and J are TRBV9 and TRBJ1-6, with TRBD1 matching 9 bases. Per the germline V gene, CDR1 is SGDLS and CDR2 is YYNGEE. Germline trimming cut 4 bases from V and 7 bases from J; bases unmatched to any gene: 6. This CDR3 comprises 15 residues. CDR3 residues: CASSPPGTGNSPLHF. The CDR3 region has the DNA TGTGCCAGCAGCCCCCCCGGGACAGGGAATTCACCCCTCCACTTT.

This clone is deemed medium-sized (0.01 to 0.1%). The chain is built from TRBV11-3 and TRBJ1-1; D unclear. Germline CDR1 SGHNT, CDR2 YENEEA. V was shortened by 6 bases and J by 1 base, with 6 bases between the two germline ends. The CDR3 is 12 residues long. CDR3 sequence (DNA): TGTGCCAGCAGAACAGCGAACACTGAAGCTTTCTTT. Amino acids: CASRTANTEAFF.

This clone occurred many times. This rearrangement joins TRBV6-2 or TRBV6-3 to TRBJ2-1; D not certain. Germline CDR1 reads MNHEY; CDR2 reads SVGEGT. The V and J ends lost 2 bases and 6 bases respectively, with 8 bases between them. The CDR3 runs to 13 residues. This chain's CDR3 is CASSYVNSNEQFF. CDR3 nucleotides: TGTGCCAGCAGTTACGTTAATTCCAATGAGCAGTTCTTC.

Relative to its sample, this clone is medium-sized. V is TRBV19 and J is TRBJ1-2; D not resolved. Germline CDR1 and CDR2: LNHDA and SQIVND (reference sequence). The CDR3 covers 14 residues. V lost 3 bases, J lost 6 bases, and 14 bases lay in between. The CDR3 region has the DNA TGTGCCAGTAGTATGTACGAGCGGAACAATGGCTACACCTTC. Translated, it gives CASSMYERNNGYTF.

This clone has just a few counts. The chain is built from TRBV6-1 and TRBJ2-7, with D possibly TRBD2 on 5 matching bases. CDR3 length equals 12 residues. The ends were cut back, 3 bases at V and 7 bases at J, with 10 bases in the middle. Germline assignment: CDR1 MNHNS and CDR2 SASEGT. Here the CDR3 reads CASSETRGEQYF. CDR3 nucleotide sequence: TGTGCCAGCAGTGAGACCCGAGGGGAGCAGTACTTC.

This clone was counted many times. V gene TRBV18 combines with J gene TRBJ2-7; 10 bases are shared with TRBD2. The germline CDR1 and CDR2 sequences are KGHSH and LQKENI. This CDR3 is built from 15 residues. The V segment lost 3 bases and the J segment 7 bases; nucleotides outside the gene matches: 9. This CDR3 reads CASSPVSSGGGEQYF. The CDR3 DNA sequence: TGTGCCAGCTCACCGGTATCCAGCGGGGGGGGTGAGCAGTACTTC.

The CDR3 region is CASSHETQYF. CDR3 sequence (DNA): TGTGCCAGCAGCCACGAGACCCAGTACTTC. The rearrangement joins TRBV7-9 to TRBJ2-5; no clear D. The V end was cut by 5 bases, the J end by 5 bases, with 3 bases between. From germline, CDR1 is SEHNR and CDR2 FQNEAQ (reference sequence). The CDR3 spans 10 residues.

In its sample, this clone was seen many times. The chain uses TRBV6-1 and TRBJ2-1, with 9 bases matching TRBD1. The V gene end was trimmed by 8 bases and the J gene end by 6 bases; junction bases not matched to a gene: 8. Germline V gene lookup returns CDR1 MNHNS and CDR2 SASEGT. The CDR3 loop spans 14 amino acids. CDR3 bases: TGTGCCAGCGGGCGACAGGGGGGTTTCAATGAGCAGTTCTTC. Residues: CASGRQGGFNEQFF.

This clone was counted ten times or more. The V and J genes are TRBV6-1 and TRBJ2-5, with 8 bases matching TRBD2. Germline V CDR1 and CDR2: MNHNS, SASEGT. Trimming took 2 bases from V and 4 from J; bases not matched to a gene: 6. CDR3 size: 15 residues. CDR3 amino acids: CASSEQDGGAETQYF. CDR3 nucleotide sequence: TGTGCCAGCAGTGAACAAGACGGGGGGGCAGAGACCCAGTACTTC.

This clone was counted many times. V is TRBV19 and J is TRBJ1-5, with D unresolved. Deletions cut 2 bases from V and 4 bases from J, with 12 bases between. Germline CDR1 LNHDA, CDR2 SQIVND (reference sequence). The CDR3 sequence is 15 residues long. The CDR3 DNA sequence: TGTGCCAGTAGTATAAGTGGGATCGGAAATCAGCCCCAGCATTTT. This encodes CASSISGIGNQPQHF.